The entry below describes one T cell receptor beta chain. Its recognized antigen is unknown. Per-base quality was not reported, and no clone a single base away is much larger than it. This sample was taken from a study of cytomegalovirus exposure and HLA in healthy donors (dated by TCRdb to 2015 to 2018). At the level of the whole study: An earlier analysis of about 530 of the donors reported 276 Gb of sequence data and roughly 120 million unique TCR beta sequences obtained from approximately 180 million T cells. The T cell repertoires of 700 or so subjects were profiled by immunosequencing and related to cytomegalovirus serostatus. A later analysis re-analyzed previously published TCR beta repertoires from about 730 donors and added high-resolution HLA genotyping to study TCR occurrence patterns. In an earlier analysis of 550 to 700 of the donors, high-throughput TCR beta sequencing was used to judge whether each TCR beta V gene segment behaved as functional or pseudogenic. The study aimed to test whether cataloging public T cell receptors could reveal signatures of past pathogen exposure. Every discovery cohort repertoire had been produced on one sequencing platform. An early release that covered around 590 HLA-typed donors contained about 300 gigabases of sequencing data and some 87 million unique TCR sequences. A later genetic analysis used genome-wide SNP genotypes for 398 of the 666 donors, treating that subset as a discovery cohort. On average, around 200,000 unique TCR beta nucleotide sequences were sequenced per donor among fewer than 500 genotyped donors of the cohort, with 15% to 20% of those sequences being non-productive. Five DR-DQ haplotypes were treated as single units for association and clustering because of strong linkage in the cohort. The genetic ancestry cluster associated with self-reported Caucasian donors included 80% to 90% of the 398 genotyped donors. Donor age, sex, ethnicity and CMV serostatus were collected together with the repertoire data. HLA typing covered class I and class II loci at four-digit resolution. In the later analysis, no new phenotypic data were used to find candidate immune exposures; instead, reliance was placed on TCR beta sequences and their occurrence across donors. To predict cytomegalovirus infection status, the study brought together high-throughput TCR immunosequencing, statistical association of individual TCRs with disease status, and machine learning. Typing coverage varied by locus: roughly 620-640 donors for A, B, C, DRB1 and DQB1; roughly 520 for DQA1; over 600 for DPA1; roughly 450 for DPB1. Along with the roughly 610-subject first cohort, a separate validation cohort of roughly 110 different subjects was used. The research as a whole found: For the cohort, immune exposure information was limited to CMV serostatus. In a later analysis, HLA-associated TCR beta chains were found to be more clonally expanded and to have lower generation probabilities than equally common non-associated chains. Some 15 rarely observed V segments, including chromosome 9 orphons, were excluded from the earlier analysis of about 500 of the donors because counts were too low. The presence/absence analyses assumed that sequencing depth was roughly uniform across donors, and that assumption may not be true. In the study, around 150 TCR beta chains were listed as associated with cytomegalovirus. The cohort was sequenced for TCR beta chains only, and without alpha or paired-chain data the features that could be detected were limited. A few of the identified cytomegalovirus-associated TCR beta chains were confirmed in vitro to be specific for cytomegalovirus antigens. In a later analysis, TCR association rates were found to vary across HLA loci, with the most associated TCRs seen for DRB1 alleles and the fewest for HLA-C alleles. The authors suggested that the approach could potentially be extended to other disease states and immunological phenotypes. The sequencing pipeline was judged likely to have produced a cluster of highly shared sequence variants as a technical artifact. Broadly in line with IMGT annotations, most TCR beta V segments showed up in productive rearrangements about 90% or about 30% of the time in an earlier analysis of about 500 of the donors. Linkage disequilibrium might explain the correlated functional status among segregating V segments, but an unknown experimental factor could not be ruled out. Compared with the roughly 700-donor mean, donors in an Asian-associated ancestry cluster had fewer N-insertions in productive TCRs, according to a later genetic analysis. Some IMGT-functional V segments, including TRBV6-2 and TRBV6-3, could not be distinguished by the 87-base-pair reads and were therefore excluded. The classifier was reported to diagnose cytomegalovirus status with high specificity and sensitivity in both the original and validation cohorts. Across donors, most TCR sequences were observed very rarely, whereas some public TCRs were present in many individuals. Specific HLA alleles were associated with roughly 17,000 TCR beta sequences at a false discovery rate of 0.05 in a later analysis. A later genetic analysis associated a missense DCLRE1C variant with V-gene and J-gene trimming of TCR beta chains, and an independent cohort replicated the association. Assigning TCR associations to individual alleles was difficult when HLA alleles, especially DR and DQ, strongly co-occurred. A further reported finding was that TCR beta sequences accurately predicted the HLA-A and HLA-B alleles for most subjects in the first cohort. A later analysis found that most CMV-associated TCR beta chains appeared HLA-restricted, with HLA associations seemingly driven largely by CMV exposure. Because some donors lacked HLA typing at each locus, the association tests relied only on the typed subset. Several of the top co-occurrence clusters appeared to be linked to parvovirus B19, influenza, CMV and Epstein-Barr virus, according to a later analysis.

CDR1 and CDR2 are drawn from the germline V gene: MDHEN, SYDVKM. The CDR3, cysteine through phenylalanine, is 12 amino acids long. Of the read, only the CDR3 DNA is kept; its 36 bases are in frame from base 1. At the junction V is shortened by 9 bases and J by 5 bases, with 13 bases in between. The library was built by means of the immunoSEQ multiplex PCR assay. A mixture of 60 forward primers for TCR Vbeta segments and 13 reverse primers for TCR Jbeta segments was used in the multiplex PCR. A multiplex PCR assay on genomic DNA amplified the CDR3 region of rearranged TCR beta genes. Amplified TCR beta libraries were sequenced as 87-base-pair reads on the Illumina HiSeq System. The paper's data handling went like this. In a later analysis, some 80 million unique TCR beta chains were counted across the 666 repertoires, and roughly 11 million of these chains were shared by at least two donors. A nearest-neighbor algorithm error-corrected the raw reads and collapsed the reads into unique sequences, merging closely related sequences to remove PCR and sequencing errors. To assign V, D and J gene segments, CDR3 sequences were aligned to IMGT reference sequences. For a sequence to be retained, a match of at least six nucleotides was required to both a V gene segment and a J gene segment. Rearrangements were called productive when the CDR3 lacked stop codons and stayed in frame with V and J; all others were non-productive. Following IMGT convention, CDR3 was defined as the stretch from the second conserved V-encoded cysteine to the conserved J-encoded phenylalanine. In an earlier analysis of 500 to 650 of the donors, sequences lacking an unambiguous match to a single V gene segment were excluded. In an earlier analysis of about 590 of the donors, a V segment was called functional when productive rearrangements were above 56.7%, and segregating when the standard deviation between donors exceeded 5%. A statistical classification framework was developed to diagnose cytomegalovirus status using the catalog of TCR beta chain sequences. In a later analysis, V and J genes were assigned by comparing TCR nucleotide sequences against IMGT/GENE-DB human TR gene sequences. In a later analysis, CDR3 sequences and most-parsimonious VDJ recombination scenarios were assigned using the TCRdist pipeline. In a later analysis, every TCR beta chain was defined by the combination of its CDR3 amino acid sequence and its V-gene family, and reads without a unique V-gene family were dropped. As a way to deal with suspected cross-contamination and a sequencing artifact, a later analysis dropped hundreds of nucleotide sequences that were highly shared and had low generation probability. For each public chain, a later analysis derived a clonal expansion index from normalized ranks of inferred template counts within each repertoire. A later analysis computed generation probabilities with a VDJ recombination model fitted to out-of-frame rearrangements, and checked the results against IGoR. Hypergeometric tests were used in a later analysis to score TCR-TCR, TCR-HLA and TCR-CMV co-occurrence, with a repertoire-size bias correction applied to the TCR pairs. To estimate false discovery rates, a later analysis permuted the HLA or CMV assignments 20 times. In a later analysis, co-occurring TCRs were grouped with DBSCAN, and TCRdist sequence similarity was added when clustering was performed within HLA-allele-positive subsets. Repertoires with fewer than 30,000 or more than 120,000 public chains, plus five repertoires with anomalous nucleotide sharing, were excluded from co-occurrence clustering. TCRdb mirrors the immuneACCESS table, restricted to in-frame sequences. Some clones are absent from its copies; in checked studies, under half trace to an unresolved V gene, and the reason for the others is unknown. The DNA gave D and trimming, while V, J and clone size come from that table. The sample profile shows approximately 170,000 clones; 60% to 85% of them were found once. The top ten constitute around 7% of the sample.

The cohort comprised some 700 healthy bone marrow donors. Cohort members were all nominally healthy when sampled, although unrecorded immune exposures were likely present. The donor tested CMV seropositive and was one of the 289 seropositive cohort members. A peripheral blood sample was provided by each donor, and peripheral blood mononuclear cells were used for TCR beta sequencing. The Qiagen DNeasy Blood Extraction Kit was used to extract genomic DNA from the blood cell samples. The TCR was taken from a woman in her 40s in good health and CMV-seropositive. Sequenced material: PBMCs. The chain was built from TRBV28 and TRBJ1-1; the D gene is unclear. Here is the DNA: TGTGCCAGTAGAGGGATATTGACTGAAGCTTTCTTT. Its protein product is CASRGILTEAFF.